Below, 31 T cell receptor beta chains from the same sample are listed, as sequenced in a study of shared clonotypes between healthy human individuals. Sequenced by immunoSEQ multiplex PCR; TCRdb stores in-frame clones only, minus some. This sample has approximately 1,000,000 clones; around three quarters occur once, and the top ten carry approximately 0.5%. The sample consisted of memory CD4+ T cells from PBMCs. The sample's subset: CD45RA-negative fraction. The receptors shown here come from a man younger than 35 in good health. Some clones in this sample may be carry-over from other donors' samples.

This clone was seen a few times. CDR3 nucleotides: TGTGCCAGCCAGGGGGAAGGTGGCTACACCTTC. It specifies CASQGEGGYTF. This chain joins TRBV2 and TRBJ1-2; 7 bases match TRBD1. CDR3 size: 11 residues. The junction had 4 bases not matched to a gene; V was cut back by 8 bases and J by 7 bases. Germline assignment: CDR1 SNHLY and CDR2 FYNNEI.

The chain employs TRBV6-6 and TRBJ1-2; D unresolved. CDR1 and CDR2 from the germline V gene are MNHNY and SVGAGI (reference sequence). Trimming took off 5 bases at V and 5 bases at J, with 18 bases between the two ends. This CDR3 is 15 amino acids long. The chain's CDR3 is CASSLAAHMGYGYTF. CDR3 DNA: TGTGCCAGCAGTCTAGCGGCACACATGGGTTATGGCTACACCTTC.

The rearrangement uses TRBV7-9 and TRBJ2-5, with 10 bases fitting TRBD2. V lost 4 bases to trimming and J lost 2 bases; unmatched junction nucleotides: 4. CDR3 length equals 15 residues. Germline values: CDR1 SEHNR, CDR2 FQNEAQ (reference sequence). The CDR3 loop reads CASSSRTSGQETQYF. The DNA for the CDR3 is TGTGCCAGCAGCTCCCGGACTAGCGGACAAGAGACCCAGTACTTC.

For this clone: A much larger clone lies one base from this, so it may be a read error. Other DNA sequences of this sample code for an identical CDR3. The V gene is TRBV6-5, the J gene TRBJ1-1, with TRBD1 as a possible D gene (5 bases). V lost 0 bases and J lost 3, with 8 bases in between. Germline CDR1 MNHEY, CDR2 SVGAGI. This CDR3 is 14 amino acids long. The CDR3 nucleotides read TGTGCCAGCAGTTACTCGAGGGGCGACACTGAAGCTTTCTTT. Translated, it gives CASSYSRGDTEAFF.

The chain couples TRBV29-1 to TRBJ1-2; D gene uncertain. Germline CDR1 and CDR2: SQVTM and ANQGSEA. The length of the CDR3 is 8 residues. The DNA for the CDR3 is TGCACCTTTGGCGGCTACACCTTC. The encoded protein is CTFGGYTF.

Of note for this clone: At one end, the junction sequence differs from germline, possibly due to a read error. J is TRBJ2-7 and V is TRBV2; TRBD2 might be the D (6 bases). This CDR3 has 12 residues. In germline, CDR1 is SNHLY, CDR2 FYNNEI. CDR3 sequence reads: CATGGSSHEQYF. Written as DNA, the CDR3 is TGTGCCACCGGGGGTAGCTCCCACGAGCAGTACTTC. Variable domain in full (rest from reference TRBV2 and TRBJ2-7): EPEVTQTPSHQVTQMGQEVILRCVPISNHLYFYWYRQILGQKVEFLVSFYNNEISEKSEIFDDQFSVERPDGSNFTLKIRSTKLEDSAMYFCATGGSSHEQYFGPGTRLTVT.

The chain links TRBV18 to TRBJ1-3; D possibly corresponds to TRBD1 (6 bases). The germline V and J ends were trimmed by 3 bases and 4 bases, with 19 bases remaining between them. The CDR3 runs to 17 residues. The germline gives CDR1 KGHSH, CDR2 LQKENI. CDR3 region: CASSPVNVGGLGNTIYF. The CDR3 coding sequence is TGTGCCAGCTCACCCGTGAATGTCGGGGGCTTAGGAAACACCATATATTTT.

This chain connects TRBV29-1 to TRBJ2-1; the match to TRBD2 covers 9 bases. This CDR3 spans 14 amino acids. With V trimmed by 7 bases and J by 5 bases, 9 bases remained unmatched. The V gene's germline CDR1 is SQVTM and CDR2 ANQGSEA. The CDR3 bases are TGCAGCGGCCTACTAGCGGGCAATGACAATGAGCAGTTCTTC. The encoded protein is CSGLLAGNDNEQFF.

CDR3 region: CSARRGYQDTQYF. CDR3 DNA: TGCAGCGCCCGGAGGGGGTATCAAGATACGCAGTATTTT. The rearrangement joins TRBV29-1 to TRBJ2-3; D may match TRBD1 or TRBD2 (6 bases each). Germline CDR1 is SQVTM and CDR2 is ANQGSEA. The CDR3 has 13 residues. V lost 7 bases, J lost 5 bases, and 16 bases lay in between.

This chain links TRBV27 with TRBJ2-7; no clear D. The germline V and J ends were trimmed by 3 bases and 3 bases, with 9 bases remaining between them. The CDR3 has 13 residues. Germline V gene data show CDR1 as MNHEY and CDR2 as SMNVEV (reference sequence). The CDR3 nucleotides are TGTGCCAGCAGTTTGGGTTTCAACTACGAGCAGTACTTC. Its translation: CASSLGFNYEQYF.

The chain employs TRBV7-2 and TRBJ2-1; no clear D. CDR3 length equals 12 residues. V dropped 4 bases and J dropped 4 bases, with 5 bases sitting between them. Germline V gene sequence: CDR1 SGHTA, CDR2 FQGNSA. CDR3 coding DNA: TGTGCCAGCAGCTCCGGATACAATGAGCAGTTCTTC. This sequence encodes CASSSGYNEQFF.

The genes are TRBV4-2 and TRBJ2-4, with D possibly TRBD2 on 5 matching bases. The length of the CDR3 is 16 residues. The ends were cut back, 0 bases at V and 5 bases at J, with 14 bases in the middle. CDR1 LGHNA and CDR2 YNFKEQ come from the germline V gene. For the CDR3, the DNA is TGTGCCAGCAGCCAAGATCCGGAGCGGAGACAAAACATTCAGTACTTC. Protein: CASSQDPERRQNIQYF.

The table lists this clone with a count of one. This chain connects TRBV7-7 to TRBJ2-5, with TRBD2 matching over 8 bases. The V segment lost 1 base and the J segment 5 bases; nucleotides outside the gene matches: 3. The CDR3 extends over 14 amino acids. Germline CDR1 and CDR2: SSHAT and FNYEAQ (reference sequence). The CDR3 here is CASSLGTSSETQYF. The CDR3 DNA follows: TGTGCCAGCAGCTTAGGGACTAGCTCTGAGACCCAGTACTTC.

This clone was observed once. V and J are TRBV5-1 and TRBJ1-1, with D perhaps TRBD1 (5 bases). Trimming left V 2 bases short and J 1 base short, with 15 bases between. Germline CDR1 is SGHRS and CDR2 is YFSETQ. This CDR3 comprises 16 residues. The CDR3 bases are TGCGCCAGCAGCTTTGTCGGGGCCGCCTCGAACACTGAAGCTTTCTTT. Protein product: CASSFVGAASNTEAFF.

This sequence joins TRBV18 and TRBJ2-5; D unresolved. The germline V and J ends were trimmed by 2 bases and 3 bases, with 7 bases remaining between them. The CDR3 totals 13 residues. CDR1 KGHSH and CDR2 LQKENI come from the germline V gene. The CDR3 here is CASSPNWKETQYF. CDR3 DNA sequence: TGTGCCAGCTCACCAAATTGGAAAGAGACCCAGTACTTC.

The chain couples TRBV6-5 to TRBJ1-5, with D uncertain. In germline, CDR1 is MNHEY, CDR2 SVGAGI. Trimming shortened V by 11 bases and J by 1 base, and 18 bases separated the two germline ends. The CDR3 spans 15 residues. This CDR3 is CAHLRPADSNQPQHF. The CDR3 coding sequence is TGTGCCCACCTCAGGCCGGCGGACAGCAATCAGCCCCAGCATTTT.

The chain has TRBV2 and TRBJ2-5; D possibly corresponds to TRBD2 (5 bases). V was shortened by 2 bases and J by 3 bases, with 10 bases between the two germline ends. The V gene's germline CDR1 is SNHLY and CDR2 FYNNEI. CDR3 size: 14 residues. CDR3 sequence (DNA): TGTGCCAGCAGTGAAACGGGGTCGAAAGAGACCCAGTACTTC. As protein: CASSETGSKETQYF.

CDR3 sequence reads: CASSLAGAAEAFF. The CDR3 DNA reads as TGTGCCAGCAGCCTCGCGGGGGCGGCTGAAGCTTTCTTT. The genes are TRBV11-2 and TRBJ1-1; tentative D call: TRBD1 (6 bases). V was shortened by 5 bases and J by 6 bases, with 13 bases between the two germline ends. The CDR3 length is 13 residues. Germline CDR1 is SGHAT and CDR2 is FQNNGV.

This sequence joins TRBV6-5 and TRBJ2-1; D may be TRBD2 (6 bases). Trimming took 0 bases from V and 10 from J, leaving 13 bases between them. CDR3 length: 14 amino acids. Germline V gene sequence: CDR1 MNHEY, CDR2 SVGAGI. The CDR3 sequence is CASSYSPGRGEQFF. The CDR3, as DNA: TGTGCCAGCAGTTACTCACCCGGGAGAGGCGAGCAGTTCTTC.

The chain has TRBV7-3 and TRBJ2-5; 9 bases line up with TRBD2. The germline gives CDR1 SGHTA, CDR2 FQGTGA. The junction had 3 bases not matched to a gene; V was cut back by 0 bases and J by 1 base. The length of the CDR3 is 16 residues. CDR3 sequence reads: CASSLTSGSPQETQYF. CDR3 nucleotide sequence: TGTGCCAGCAGCTTAACTAGCGGGAGTCCCCAAGAGACCCAGTACTTC.

The V call is TRBV7-2, the J call TRBJ1-4; D is unresolved. There are 14 residues in the CDR3. V was clipped by 1 base and J by 8 bases, with 11 bases between them. Germline V CDR1 and CDR2: SGHTA, FQGNSA. The CDR3 loop reads CASSLEVGEEKLFF. The DNA for the CDR3 is TGTGCCAGCAGCTTAGAAGTGGGAGAAGAAAAACTGTTTTTT.

The rearrangement links TRBV7-3 to TRBJ2-2, with D possibly TRBD2 on 5 matching bases. Germline V gene data show CDR1 as SGHTA and CDR2 as FQGTGA. V gave up 5 bases and J gave up 7 bases, with 14 bases separating them. There are 14 residues in the CDR3. Here the CDR3 DNA reads TGTGCCAGCAGCCCCCTCCCGAGGGACGGGGAGCTGTTTTTT. This codes for CASSPLPRDGELFF.

This sequence joins TRBV28 and TRBJ1-4; D gene uncertain. V lost 7 bases, J lost 2 bases, and 17 bases lay in between. This CDR3 region has 16 residues. Looked up from germline, CDR1 is MDHEN and CDR2 is SYDVKM. CDR3 bases: TGTGCCAGCACCTCACAAGGACCTGGCACTAATGAAAAACTGTTTTTT. It codes for CASTSQGPGTNEKLFF.

This clone was counted only a few times. This rearrangement joins TRBV6-5 to TRBJ1-2, with TRBD1 identical over 9 bases. Unmatched junction bases numbered 4, after V lost 8 bases and J lost 3 bases. There are 13 residues in the CDR3. Germline V gene sequence: CDR1 MNHEY, CDR2 SVGAGI. The CDR3 sequence is CASGRQGDYGYTF. The CDR3 DNA reads TGTGCCAGCGGCAGACAGGGGGACTATGGCTACACCTTC.

This rearrangement joins TRBV28 to TRBJ2-3; the D is unclear. CDR3 length: 12 residues. Trimming cost V 7 bases and J 5 bases, with 10 bases left between them. Germline V gene data show CDR1 as MDHEN and CDR2 as SYDVKM. CDR3 sequence (DNA): TGTGCCAGCACTACGGTAGGAGATACGCAGTATTTT. Translating gives CASTTVGDTQYF.

The chain employs TRBV7-2 and TRBJ2-6; D might be TRBD1 (6 bases). V was cut by 1 base and J by 4 bases, with 14 bases left in between. The CDR3 runs 17 residues. CDR1 is SGHTA, CDR2 FQGNSA, per germline. CDR3 protein: CASSLVAGVAGANVLTF. DNA of the CDR3: TGTGCCAGCAGCTTAGTGGCAGGGGTAGCCGGGGCCAACGTCCTGACTTTC.

As concerns this clone: A clone one base away is much larger, so this may be a read error. The chain combines TRBV7-9 with TRBJ2-2; unclear D gene. Germline CDR1 and CDR2: SEHNR and FQNEAQ (reference sequence). The CDR3 covers 12 residues. V lost 3 bases, J lost 2 bases, and 1 base lay in between. CDR3 protein: CASSFNTGELFF. The CDR3 DNA reads TGTGCCAGCAGCTTTAACACCGGGGAGCTGTTTTTT.

The chain recombines TRBV19 with TRBJ2-7; D is perhaps TRBD1 (5 bases). The CDR3 contains 13 residues. Per the germline V gene, CDR1 is LNHDA and CDR2 is SQIVND (reference sequence). The V end lost 6 bases, the J end lost 2 bases, and 11 bases lay between the germline ends. The CDR3 loop reads CASSQTAPYEQYF. CDR3 nucleotides: TGTGCCAGTAGCCAGACAGCCCCCTACGAGCAGTACTTC.

The chain links TRBV5-1 to TRBJ2-7, with D perhaps TRBD1 (7 bases). V was trimmed by 3 bases and J by 3 bases, leaving 19 bases between them. The CDR3 is made up of 16 amino acids. Germline loops: CDR1 SGHRS, CDR2 YFSETQ. The CDR3 DNA reads as TGCGCCAGCAGCTCACACCCCGGCAGGGGGGACTACGAGCAGTACTTC. Translated: CASSSHPGRGDYEQYF.

In the case of this clone: With a far larger clone one base away, a read error is the likely cause. V gene TRBV2 combines with J gene TRBJ1-5, with D tentatively TRBD1 (6 bases). In germline, CDR1 is SNHLY, CDR2 FYNNEI. This CDR3 has 14 residues. Trimming pared 1 base from V and 7 bases from J, leaving 11 bases between. This CDR3 reads CASSEEQGEQPQHF. CDR3 nucleotides: TGTGCCAGCAGTGAAGAACAGGGAGAGCAGCCCCAGCATTTT.

The chain uses TRBV7-2 and TRBJ2-5; no definite D call. Trimming removed 4 bases at V and 2 bases at J, with 17 bases between. Germline CDR1 reads SGHTA; CDR2 reads FQGNSA. CDR3 size: 16 residues. CDR3: CASSSLGVSLQETQYF. The CDR3 DNA reads as TGTGCCAGCAGCTCTTTAGGCGTAAGCCTTCAAGAGACCCAGTACTTC.